This T cell receptor (beta chain) originates from a study of T cell repertoires in cytomegalovirus infection. Across the whole study: Used in the study were CMV epitopes, some recently identified and HLA-C-restricted, others well-studied and HLA-B-restricted. Public TCR beta signatures indicated both CMV infection and matching HLA type. The study's findings and limits: What dominated the ex vivo response were HLA-C-restricted CMV-specific TCR beta clonotypes. Summed frequency of shared TCR beta families picked out CMV carriers who also had the relevant HLA.

This clonotype was recorded a few times. Its antigen is undetermined. Each CDR3 protein is one row after TCRdb ran MiXCR on the reads. Counted here are about 280,000 distinct CDR3 sequences, around 20% occurring once; the ten biggest clones make up roughly a fifth. This material consisted of cultured PBMCs, taken from culture after CMV antigen stimulation. This TCR derives from a human donor in good health (CMV status not recorded). Some clones in this sample may be carry-over from other donors' samples.

The CDR3 nucleotides read TGTGCCAGCAGCTCAACACAGTTGGACTATGGCTACACCTTC. It is translated as CASSSTQLDYGYTF. The chain carries TRBV14 and TRBJ1-2; D not resolved. This CDR3 is 14 amino acids long. Trimming shortened V by 5 bases and J by 3 bases, and 13 bases separated the two germline ends. CDR1 is SGHDN, CDR2 FVKESK, per germline.